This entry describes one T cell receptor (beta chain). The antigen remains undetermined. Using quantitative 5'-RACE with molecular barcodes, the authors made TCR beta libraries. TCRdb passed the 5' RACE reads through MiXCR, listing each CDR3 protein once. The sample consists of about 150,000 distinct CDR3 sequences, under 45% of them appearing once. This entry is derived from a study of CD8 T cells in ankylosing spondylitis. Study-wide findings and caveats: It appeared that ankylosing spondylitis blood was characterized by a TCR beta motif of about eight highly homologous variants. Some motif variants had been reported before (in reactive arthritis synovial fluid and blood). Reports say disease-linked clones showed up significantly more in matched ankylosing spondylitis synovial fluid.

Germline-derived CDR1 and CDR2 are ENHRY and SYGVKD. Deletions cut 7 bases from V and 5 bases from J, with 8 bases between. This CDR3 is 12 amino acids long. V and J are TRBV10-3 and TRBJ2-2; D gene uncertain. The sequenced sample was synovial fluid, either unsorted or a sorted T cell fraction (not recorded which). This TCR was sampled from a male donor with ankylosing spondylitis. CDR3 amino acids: CAIMKDTGELFF. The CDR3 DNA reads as TGTGCCATCATGAAGGATACCGGGGAGCTGTTTTTT.